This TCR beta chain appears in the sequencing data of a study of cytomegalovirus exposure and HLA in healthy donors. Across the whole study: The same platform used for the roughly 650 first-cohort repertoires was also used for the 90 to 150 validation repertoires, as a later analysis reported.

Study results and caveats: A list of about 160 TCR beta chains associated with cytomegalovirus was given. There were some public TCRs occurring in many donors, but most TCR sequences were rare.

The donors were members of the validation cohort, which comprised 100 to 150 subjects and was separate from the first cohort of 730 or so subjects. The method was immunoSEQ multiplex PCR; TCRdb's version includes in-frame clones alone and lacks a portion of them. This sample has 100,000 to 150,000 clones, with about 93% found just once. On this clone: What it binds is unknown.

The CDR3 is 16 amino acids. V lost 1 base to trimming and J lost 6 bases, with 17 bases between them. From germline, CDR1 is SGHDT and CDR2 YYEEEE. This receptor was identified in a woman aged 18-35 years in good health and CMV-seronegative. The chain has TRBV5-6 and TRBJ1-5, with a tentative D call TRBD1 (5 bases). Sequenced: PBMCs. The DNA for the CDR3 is TGTGCCAGCAGCTTGTCTGGCCAGGGTGACGGTCAGCCCCAGCATTTT. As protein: CASSLSGQGDGQPQHF.